The clone carrying this T cell receptor (beta chain) occurred a few times. Its antigen is undetermined. A 5'RACE template-switching step, the method used to make TCR cDNA, added a universal primer site and UMIs. MiXCR, applied by TCRdb to the 5' RACE reads, yields one record per CDR3 protein. This repertoire shows approximately 260,000 distinct CDR3 sequences, roughly 13% found once; its top ten account for roughly 0.5%. The data originate from a study of T cells after yellow fever vaccination. Study background: The SMART-Seq v4 Ultra Low Input method served to prepare the low-cell-number fractions.

Whole-study findings and limits: Faster peaking, at day 5 versus 15, marked a secondary response that was weaker. Once the booster was given, most primary-vaccination clones reappeared, at around 96% for CD4 and 85% to 90% for CD8.

The source is a man between 25 and 39 years old who received the YFV17D yellow fever vaccine. The input for sequencing was CD4+ T cells sorted from PBMCs, taken 45 days after the yellow fever booster vaccination.

In nucleotides, the CDR3 is TGTGCCAGCAGCTTAGATACTAGCGGGAGTATTGACATTCAGTACTTC. It codes for CASSLDTSGSIDIQYF. The chain carries TRBV7-2 and TRBJ2-4; TRBD2 matches 11 bases. J gave up 8 bases and V 1 base, and 7 bases lay outside the gene matches. CDR3 length: 16 residues. Germline lookup yields CDR1 SGHTA and CDR2 FQGNSA. Full variable domain (rest looked up from reference TRBV7-2 and TRBJ2-4): GAGVSQSPSNKVTEKGKDVELRCDPISGHTALYWYRQSLGQGLEFLIYFQGNSAPDKSGLPSDRFSAERTGGSVSTLTIQRTQQEDSAVYLCASSLDTSGSIDIQYFGAGTRLSVL.